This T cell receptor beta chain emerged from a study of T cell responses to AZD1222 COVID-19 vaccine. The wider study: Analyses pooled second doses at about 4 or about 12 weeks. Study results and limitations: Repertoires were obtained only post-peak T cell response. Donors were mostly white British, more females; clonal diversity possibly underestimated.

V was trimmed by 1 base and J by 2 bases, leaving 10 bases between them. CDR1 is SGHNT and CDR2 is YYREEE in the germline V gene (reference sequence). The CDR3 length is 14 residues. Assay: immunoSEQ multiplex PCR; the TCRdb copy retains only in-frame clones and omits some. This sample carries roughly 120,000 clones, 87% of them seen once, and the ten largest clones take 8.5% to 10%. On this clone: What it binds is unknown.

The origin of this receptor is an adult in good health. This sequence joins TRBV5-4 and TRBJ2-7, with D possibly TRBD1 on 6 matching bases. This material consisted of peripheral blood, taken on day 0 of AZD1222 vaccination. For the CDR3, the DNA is TGTGCCAGCAGCTTGTCATGGGGGCCCTACGAGCAGTACTTC. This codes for CASSLSWGPYEQYF.